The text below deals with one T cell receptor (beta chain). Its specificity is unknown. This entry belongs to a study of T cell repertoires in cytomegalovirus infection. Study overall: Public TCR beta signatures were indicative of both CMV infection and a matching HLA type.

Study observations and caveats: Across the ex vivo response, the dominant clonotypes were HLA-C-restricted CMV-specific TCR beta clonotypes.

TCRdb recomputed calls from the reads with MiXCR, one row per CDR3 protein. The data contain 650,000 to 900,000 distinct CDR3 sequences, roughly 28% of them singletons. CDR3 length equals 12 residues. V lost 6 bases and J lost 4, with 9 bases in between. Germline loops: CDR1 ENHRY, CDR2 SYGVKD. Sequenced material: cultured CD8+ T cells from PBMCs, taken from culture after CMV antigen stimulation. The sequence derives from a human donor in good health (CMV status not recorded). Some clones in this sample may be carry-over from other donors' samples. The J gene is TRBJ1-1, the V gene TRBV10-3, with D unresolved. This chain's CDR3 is CAIRETATEAFF. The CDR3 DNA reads TGTGCCATCAGGGAGACGGCCACTGAAGCTTTCTTT.